A selection of T cell receptor beta chains follows, all from one sample in a study of T cell responses to AZD1222 COVID-19 vaccine. Some clones are missing from TCRdb's copy, which holds only in-frame ones; the method was immunoSEQ multiplex PCR. The sample lists some 100,000 clones, 70% to 90% occurring once. Sequencing was performed on peripheral blood, taken on day 0 of AZD1222 vaccination. Every receptor here comes from an adult in good health. Each CDR3 is given with its conserved first and last residue. Fields, in order: V gene, D gene, clone size, J gene, CDR3 DNA, CDR3 protein. A D gene is named only where the DNA matches it firmly. Size is stated for part of the rows, as once, few or many counts, or as a class when the clone is expanded.

>TRBV7-2|-|-|TRBJ1-3
TGTGCCAGCAGCTTAGCGGTTGCGCAAGGGGGAGACTCTGGAAACACCATATATTTT
CASSLAVAQGGDSGNTIYF
>TRBV5-5|TRBD2|-|TRBJ2-1
TGTGCCAGCAGCTTTCGGGAGGACTTTTTCAATGAGCAGTTCTTC
CASSFREDFFNEQFF
>TRBV27|TRBD1|-|TRBJ2-7
TGTGCCAGCAGTTCAGACAGGGGCTACTACGAGCAGTACTTC
CASSSDRGYYEQYF
>TRBV29-1|-|-|TRBJ1-2
TGCAGCGTTGTTGGGGGCCACTATGGCTACACCTTC
CSVVGGHYGYTF
>TRBV28|TRBD2|once|TRBJ2-3
TGTGCCAGCAGTTCGGGGGGGGGCCTCACAGATACGCAGTATTTT
CASSSGGGLTDTQYF
>TRBV7-7|TRBD1|-|TRBJ2-5
TGTGCCAGCAGCCGGGACAGGGGCCAGGAGACCCAGTACTTC
CASSRDRGQETQYF
>TRBV11-3|-|-|TRBJ1-2
TGTGCCAGCAGCGCACGCCGGGGACAAGGCTACACCTTC
CASSARRGQGYTF
>TRBV24-1|-|-|TRBJ1-1
TGTGCCACTTCGGCCGGAAGGCTTCGGGACACTGAAGCTTTCTTT
CATSAGRLRDTEAFF
>TRBV7-3|-|few|TRBJ1-1
TGTGCCAGCAGCTTCACGGACAGAGCTGAAGCTTTCTTT
CASSFTDRAEAFF
>TRBV12-3/TRBV12-4|-|-|TRBJ1-2
TGTGCCAGCAGTTTAAGTACATTGTATGGCTACACCTTC
CASSLSTLYGYTF